This passage covers 32 T cell receptor beta chains from one sample sequenced in a study of T cell repertoires in cytomegalovirus infection. These receptors lack a known antigen. Each CDR3 protein gets one entry after TCRdb re-called the reads with MiXCR. The sample lists fewer than 1,000,000 distinct CDR3 sequences, roughly 30% occurring once. The sequencing used cultured CD8+ T cells from PBMCs, collected from culture after CMV antigen stimulation. These receptors all come from a human donor in good health (CMV status not recorded). Some clones in this sample may be carry-over from other donors' samples.

This chain uses TRBV5-1 with TRBJ2-5; 7 bases match TRBD1. The germline V gene encodes CDR1 SGHRS and CDR2 YFSETQ. V trimming: 2 bases; J trimming: 5 bases; junction bases outside the gene matches: 9. The CDR3 length is 15 residues. The CDR3 spells CASSLNRGPEETQYF. Here the CDR3 DNA reads TGCGCCAGCAGCTTAAACAGGGGCCCGGAGGAGACCCAGTACTTC. Based on the CDR3 plus reference TRBV5-1 and TRBJ2-5, the full variable domain is KAGVTQTPRYLIKTRGQQVTLSCSPISGHRSVSWYQQTPGQGLQFLFEYFSETQRNKGNFPGRFSGRQFSNSRSEMNVSTLELGDSALYLCASSLNRGPEETQYFGPGTRLLVL.

The V call is TRBV7-6, the J call TRBJ2-3, with D hard to call. Germline assignment: CDR1 SGHVS and CDR2 FNYEAQ. This CDR3 region has 14 residues. The ends were cut back, 2 bases at V and 4 bases at J, with 10 bases in the middle. The CDR3 here is CASSLQEGPDTQYF. In DNA, the CDR3 is TGTGCCAGCAGCTTACAGGAAGGTCCAGATACGCAGTATTTT.

This clonotype has more than one count but fewer than ten. The chain is built from TRBV24-1 and TRBJ2-2; D gene ambiguous. The CDR3 length is 16 residues. V was trimmed by 6 bases and J by 5 bases, leaving 18 bases between them. Germline V gene sequence: CDR1 KGHDR, CDR2 SFDVKD. For the CDR3, the DNA is TGTGCCACCAGTAATCTCGGGCAGATGGCAACCGGGGAGCTGTTTTTT. It encodes CATSNLGQMATGELFF.

CDR3 sequence reads: CASSTLGGADTQYF. The CDR3 region has the DNA TGTGCCAGCAGTACTTTGGGGGGGGCAGATACGCAGTATTTT. The chain has TRBV2 and TRBJ2-3; 7 bases align to TRBD2. Trimming at V came to 5 bases and at J to 4 bases, leaving 6 bases not matched to a gene. Germline V gives CDR1 SNHLY, CDR2 FYNNEI. The CDR3 consists of 14 residues.

The V and J genes are TRBV7-9 and TRBJ2-2; 7 bases line up with TRBD1. With V trimmed by 6 bases and J by 2 bases, 12 bases remained unmatched. Germline V gene data show CDR1 as SEHNR and CDR2 as FQNEAQ (reference sequence). This CDR3 is 17 amino acids long. This CDR3 reads CASRRQGYRLNTGELFF. The CDR3 bases are TGTGCCAGCAGGCGACAGGGTTATCGTCTTAACACCGGGGAGCTGTTTTTT.

This clonotype has just a few counts. V and J are TRBV5-1 and TRBJ1-1; D is undetermined. The CDR3 totals 16 residues. The V end lost 4 bases, the J end lost 0 bases, and 16 bases lay between the germline ends. Germline CDR1 and CDR2: SGHRS and YFSETQ. The CDR3 loop reads CASSPGRGRMNTEAFF. CDR3 sequence (DNA): TGCGCCAGCAGCCCCGGTCGAGGGAGGATGAACACTGAAGCTTTCTTT.

J is TRBJ2-7 and V is TRBV7-8; D is unclear. Trimming removed 1 base at V and 2 bases at J, with 12 bases between. CDR1 is SGHVS and CDR2 is FQNEAQ in the germline V gene. There are 15 residues in the CDR3. This CDR3 is CASSLVGRLPYEQYF. In DNA form, the CDR3 reads TGTGCCAGCAGCTTAGTAGGCAGGCTCCCCTACGAGCAGTACTTC.

This clonotype was counted only a few times. The rearrangement uses TRBV27 and TRBJ1-6; D is ambiguous. V was trimmed by 6 bases and J by 5 bases, leaving 8 bases between them. The CDR3 contains 13 residues. The germline V gene encodes CDR1 MNHEY and CDR2 SMNVEV (reference sequence). CDR3 amino acids: CASRGVNNSPLHF. The CDR3 nucleotides are TGTGCCAGCAGGGGAGTCAATAATTCACCCCTCCACTTT.

This clonotype was recorded a few times. The V and J genes are TRBV25-1 and TRBJ1-2; D is possibly TRBD1 (5 bases). V was clipped by 8 bases and J by 4 bases, with 20 bases between them. The CDR3 is made up of 15 amino acids. The germline V gene has CDR1 MGHDK and CDR2 SYGVNS. The DNA for the CDR3 is TGTGCCAGCCGCCCCACAGGAGTCAGGGTCTATGGCTACACCTTC. Translation: CASRPTGVRVYGYTF.

The V call is TRBV5-4, the J call TRBJ2-2; no clear D gene. The CDR3 totals 11 residues. Between the trimmed V and J ends, which lost 6 bases and 8 bases, there was a span of 8 bases. Germline CDR1 is SGHNT and CDR2 is YYREEE (reference sequence). CDR3 sequence reads: CASIGEGELFF. CDR3 DNA sequence: TGTGCCAGCATAGGTGAAGGGGAGCTGTTTTTT.

The chain combines TRBV7-9 with TRBJ2-5, with 7 nucleotides matching TRBD2. V shed 3 bases and J 5 bases; nucleotides not matched to a gene: 15. This CDR3 comprises 17 residues. The germline CDR1 and CDR2 sequences are SEHNR and FQNEAQ (reference sequence). CDR3 sequence (DNA): TGTGCCAGCAGCTTGGGCCAGGGAGGGTTGTCTACCGAGACCCAGTACTTC. It is translated as CASSLGQGGLSTETQYF.

This clonotype was seen a single time. V and J are TRBV10-2 and TRBJ1-3, with a possible D match to TRBD1 (5 bases). V lost 5 bases, J lost 0 bases, and 11 bases lay in between. The length of the CDR3 is 15 residues. Germline V gives CDR1 WSHSY, CDR2 SAAADI. The CDR3 nucleotides are TGCGCCAGCAGTCCGGGGGACTACTCTGGAAACACCATATATTTT. This encodes CASSPGDYSGNTIYF.

This clonotype has only a few counts. V usage is TRBV27 and J usage is TRBJ2-7; TRBD1 aligns across 8 bases. The length of the CDR3 is 16 residues. Germline V gene lookup returns CDR1 MNHEY and CDR2 SMNVEV (reference sequence). The trim removed 7 bases at V and 0 bases at J, leaving 11 bases unmatched. DNA of the CDR3: TGTGCCAGCAAACCGAGGACAGGGAAAAACTCCTACGAGCAGTACTTC. It encodes CASKPRTGKNSYEQYF.

V usage is TRBV2 and J usage is TRBJ1-5; tentatively, D is TRBD1 (5 bases). This CDR3 region has 15 residues. CDR1 is SNHLY and CDR2 is FYNNEI in the germline V gene. V lost 3 bases to trimming and J lost 2 bases, with 11 bases between them. The CDR3 sequence is CASSDAGLGNQPQHF. The CDR3 nucleotides read TGTGCCAGCAGTGATGCGGGGCTCGGCAATCAGCCCCAGCATTTT.

The chain uses TRBV7-9 and TRBJ1-1; D gene unclear. Trimming took 5 bases from V and 6 from J, leaving 16 bases between them. In germline, CDR1 is SEHNR, CDR2 FQNEAQ (reference sequence). The CDR3 runs 14 residues. CDR3 sequence (DNA): TGTGCCAGCAGCCGCTACCCAAGCGGGTCTGAAGCTTTCTTT. Translated, it gives CASSRYPSGSEAFF. The full variable domain, completed using reference TRBV7-9 and TRBJ1-1, is DTGVSQNPRHKITKRGQNVTFRCDPISEHNRLYWYRQTLGQGPEFLTYFQNEAQLEKSRLLSDRFSAERPKGSFSTLEIQRTEQGDSAMYLCASSRYPSGSEAFFGQGTRLTVV.

This clonotype turned up a few times. This sequence joins TRBV27 and TRBJ1-6; D is possibly TRBD1 (5 bases). This CDR3 has 16 amino acids. CDR1 is MNHEY and CDR2 is SMNVEV in the germline V gene (reference sequence). Between the trimmed V and J ends, which lost 2 bases and 6 bases, there was a span of 14 bases. CDR3 in amino acids: CASSLIGPGGNSPLHF. For the CDR3, the DNA is TGTGCCAGCAGTTTAATTGGCCCGGGGGGTAATTCACCCCTCCACTTT.

The chain recombines TRBV2 with TRBJ2-1, with unresolved D. Germline V gene data show CDR1 as SNHLY and CDR2 as FYNNEI. V shed 7 bases and J shed 6 bases, with 13 bases lying between them. The CDR3 extends over 13 amino acids. The DNA of the CDR3 is TGTGCCAGCACCAGAAGAATGGCCAATGAGCAGTTCTTC. Translating gives CASTRRMANEQFF.

This chain joins TRBV28 and TRBJ1-1; D is uncertain. Germline CDR1 and CDR2: MDHEN and SYDVKM. The V gene lost 3 bases and the J gene lost 2 bases, with 13 bases spanning the gap. The CDR3 runs to 15 residues. CDR3 bases: TGTGCCAGCAGTTTTTGGCGGCCGGCAAACACTGAAGCTTTCTTT. This sequence encodes CASSFWRPANTEAFF.

The rearrangement uses TRBV11-3 and TRBJ2-2; 9 bases are a match to TRBD1. The CDR3 has 17 residues. The germline gives CDR1 SGHNT, CDR2 YENEEA. V was pared by 4 bases and J by 5 bases, with 11 bases of the junction left unmatched. The CDR3 DNA is TGTGCCAGCAGCTCCTGGGACAGGGAAGAAAGGACCGGGGAGCTGTTTTTT. It specifies CASSSWDREERTGELFF.

This clonotype was observed at least ten times. The V call is TRBV4-1, the J call TRBJ2-2, with D perhaps matching TRBD1 (5 bases). The CDR3 contains 15 residues. V lost 1 base to trimming and J lost 2 bases, with 8 bases between them. The germline V gene has CDR1 MGHRA and CDR2 YSYEKL. The CDR3 coding sequence is TGCGCCAGCAGCCAAGGGACACTTAACACCGGGGAGCTGTTTTTT. This gives the protein CASSQGTLNTGELFF.

This clonotype has ten or more counts. V gene TRBV7-8 combines with J gene TRBJ2-2; the D call may be TRBD1 or TRBD2 (6 bases each). The V end lost 5 bases, the J end lost 1 base, and 17 bases lay between the germline ends. The CDR3 contains 17 residues. The V gene's germline CDR1 is SGHVS and CDR2 FQNEAQ. CDR3 DNA: TGTGCCAGCAGCCGAATAGGGGGGCCAAAGAACACCGGGGAGCTGTTTTTT. It codes for CASSRIGGPKNTGELFF.

About this clonotype itself: A much larger clone is a single base away; this may be a read error. The CDR3 loop reads CANSLEQGIYEQYF. The CDR3 nucleotides read TGTGCCAACAGCTTAGAACAGGGAATTTACGAGCAGTACTTC. The chain is built from TRBV7-8 and TRBJ2-7, with D perhaps TRBD1 (6 bases). The germline gives CDR1 SGHVS, CDR2 FQNEAQ. The CDR3 has 14 residues.

This clonotype has only a few counts. Written as DNA, the CDR3 is TGTGCCAGTAGGGGCGAGGCAGATACGCAGTATTTT. Encoded protein: CASRGEADTQYF. The rearrangement uses TRBV19 and TRBJ2-3; unclear D gene. This CDR3 has 12 residues. Deletions cut 6 bases from V and 4 bases from J, with 8 bases between. The germline CDR1 and CDR2 sequences are LNHDA and SQIVND (reference sequence).

This clonotype was counted ten times or more. This chain uses TRBV7-8 with TRBJ1-1, with 10 bases lining up with TRBD1. This CDR3 comprises 16 residues. CDR1 and CDR2 from the germline V gene are SGHVS and FQNEAQ. J lost 6 bases, V lost 1 base, and 8 bases had no gene match. CDR3 region: CASSLGGTGARPEAFF. The CDR3 DNA reads TGTGCCAGCAGCTTAGGGGGGACAGGGGCCCGCCCTGAAGCTTTCTTT.

The chain is built from TRBV4-1 and TRBJ1-6; 7 bases agree with TRBD1. This CDR3 is 15 amino acids long. Germline values: CDR1 MGHRA, CDR2 YSYEKL. Trimming at V came to 3 bases and at J to 7 bases, leaving 6 bases not matched to a gene. The CDR3 is CASSQNRGGNSPLHF. In nucleotides, the CDR3 is TGCGCCAGCAGCCAGAACAGGGGCGGGAATTCACCCCTCCACTTT.

This clonotype was detected only a few times. This rearrangement joins TRBV6-2 or TRBV6-3 to TRBJ2-1; D uncertain. V lost 2 bases to trimming and J lost 7 bases, with 6 bases between them. The CDR3 has 12 residues. The germline V gene encodes CDR1 MNHEY and CDR2 SVGEGT. CDR3 nucleotides: TGTGCCAGCAGTTACCAGAAGAATGAGCAGTTCTTC. Amino acids: CASSYQKNEQFF.

The chain recombines TRBV6-5 with TRBJ1-3, with D unresolved. The germline CDR1 and CDR2 sequences are MNHEY and SVGAGI. The CDR3 length is 13 residues. Trimming stripped 0 bases from V and 4 bases from J, with 4 bases between. In nucleotides, the CDR3 is TGTGCCAGCAGTTACTCCCCAGGAAACACCATATATTTT. This codes for CASSYSPGNTIYF.

The chain is built from TRBV19 and TRBJ2-3; possible D gene TRBD1, 5 bases. V dropped 4 bases and J dropped 3 bases, with 14 bases sitting between them. The germline CDR1 and CDR2 sequences are LNHDA and SQIVND (reference sequence). There are 15 residues in the CDR3. The CDR3, as DNA: TGTGCCAGTAGTACCGAGACAGATTTAACAGATACGCAGTATTTT. Translating it yields CASSTETDLTDTQYF.

The chain combines TRBV10-3 with TRBJ2-5; a weak D match, TRBD2 (5 bases). V was cut by 0 bases and J by 2 bases, with 7 bases left in between. CDR1 and CDR2 (germline): ENHRY, SYGVKD. This CDR3 has 14 residues. This CDR3 is CAISESLAQETQYF. CDR3 nucleotides: TGTGCCATCAGTGAGTCTCTAGCTCAAGAGACCCAGTACTTC.

This chain uses TRBV10-3 with TRBJ2-7; D is uncertain. This CDR3 is built from 13 residues. Trimming stripped 3 bases from V and 1 base from J, with 7 bases between. CDR1 ENHRY and CDR2 SYGVKD come from the germline V gene. CDR3 loop: CAISDSPSYEQYV. DNA for the CDR3: TGTGCCATCAGTGACTCACCTTCCTACGAGCAGTACGTC.

J is TRBJ2-3 and V is TRBV6-6; D is undetermined. The CDR3 is 13 residues long. Trimming pared 7 bases from V and 3 bases from J, leaving 11 bases between. The germline CDR1 and CDR2 sequences are MNHNY and SVGAGI (reference sequence). The chain's CDR3 is CASTFAPTDTQYF. In DNA, the CDR3 is TGTGCCAGCACTTTCGCCCCGACAGATACGCAGTATTTT.

This clonotype was found a few times. The rearrangement uses TRBV6-2 or TRBV6-3 and TRBJ2-7, with TRBD2 identical over 7 bases. The CDR3 sequence is 12 residues long. V shed 6 bases and J 2 bases; nucleotides not matched to a gene: 1. Germline V gene lookup returns CDR1 MNHEY and CDR2 SVGEGT. For the CDR3, the DNA is TGTGCCAGCAGCGGGACTACCTACGAGCAGTACGTC. Its translation is CASSGTTYEQYV.